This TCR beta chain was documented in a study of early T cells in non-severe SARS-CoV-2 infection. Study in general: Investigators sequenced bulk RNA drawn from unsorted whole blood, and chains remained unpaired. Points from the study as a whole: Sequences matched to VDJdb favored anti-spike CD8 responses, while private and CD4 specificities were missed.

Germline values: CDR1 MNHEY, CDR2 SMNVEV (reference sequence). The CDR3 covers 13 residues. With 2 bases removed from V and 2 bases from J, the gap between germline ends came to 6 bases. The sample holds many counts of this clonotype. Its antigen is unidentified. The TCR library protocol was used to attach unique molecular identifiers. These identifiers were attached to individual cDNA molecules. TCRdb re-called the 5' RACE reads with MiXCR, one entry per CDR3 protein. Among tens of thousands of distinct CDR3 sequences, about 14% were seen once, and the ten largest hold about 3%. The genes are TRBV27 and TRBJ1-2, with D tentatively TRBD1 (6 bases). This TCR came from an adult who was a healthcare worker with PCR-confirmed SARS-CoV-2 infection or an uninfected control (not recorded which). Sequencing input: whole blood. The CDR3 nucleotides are TGTGCCAGCAGTTTAGGGACAAACTATGGCTACACCTTC. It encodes CASSLGTNYGYTF.